This TCR beta chain was sequenced during a study of blood T cell repertoires in COVID-19. The ends lost 2 bases at V and 4 bases at J; junction bases unmatched: 10. CDR3 size: 18 residues. CDR1 and CDR2 (germline): LNHDA, SQIVND (reference sequence). Libraries were prepared by immunoSEQ multiplex PCR; TCRdb keeps only in-frame clonotypes and omits some of them. This repertoire shows around 250,000 clones, around 90% found once; its top ten account for around 0.7%. The TCR was taken from a human donor in a cohort sampled during active COVID-19. Sequencing used peripheral blood. V usage is TRBV19 and J usage is TRBJ2-1, with 11 bases identical to TRBD1. In nucleotides, the CDR3 is TGTGCCAGTAGTATATCGCGGACAGGGGGCGCAACATACAATGAGCAGTTCTTC. It translates to CASSISRTGGATYNEQFF.